These 31 T cell receptor beta chains originate from one sample sequenced in a study of blood T cell repertoires in COVID-19. TCRdb's table, derived via immunoSEQ multiplex PCR, lists solely in-frame clones and lacks some. The sample holds some 160,000 clones; 60% to 80% are singletons and the top ten take roughly 8.7%. The material sequenced was peripheral blood. These receptors were collected from a man aged 50 or older with active or convalescent COVID-19.

The V call is TRBV21-1, the J call TRBJ2-1; the D call of TRBD2 is as the table states it, not checked on the DNA. TRBV21-1 is labeled a pseudogene. The CDR3 is made up of 17 amino acids. CDR3: CASSASGRVSSYNEQFF. The CDR3 DNA is TGTGCCAGCAGCGCCAGCGGGAGGGTGAGCTCCTACAATGAGCAGTTCTTC.

The CDR3 DNA reads as TGTGCCAGCAGTTCTCTCCCCGGGTCAGATACGCAGTATTTT. Translated, it gives CASSSLPGSDTQYF. The V gene is TRBV27, the J gene TRBJ2-3; D gene uncertain. The CDR3 covers 14 residues. V lost 4 bases, J lost 4 bases, and 12 bases lay in between. Germline V CDR1 and CDR2: MNHEY, SMNVEV (reference sequence).

The rearrangement links TRBV28 to TRBJ2-7; tentatively, D is TRBD1 (6 bases). This CDR3 comprises 12 residues. V was clipped by 10 bases and J by 7 bases, with 17 bases between them. Germline lookup yields CDR1 MDHEN and CDR2 SYDVKM. CDR3 sequence: CAIDRRGWEQYF. The DNA of the CDR3 is TGTGCCATCGACAGGCGCGGTTGGGAGCAGTACTTC. The full variable domain, completed using reference TRBV28 and TRBJ2-7, is DVKVTQSSRYLVKRTGEKVFLECVQDMDHENMFWYRQDPGLGLRLIYFSYDVKMKEKGDIPEGYSVSREKKERFSLILESASTNQTSMYLCAIDRRGWEQYFGPGTRLTVT.

The chain is built from TRBV4-1 and TRBJ2-6; a possible D gene is TRBD2 (5 bases). The CDR3 is made up of 13 amino acids. The ends were cut back, 7 bases at V and 3 bases at J, with 7 bases in the middle. Germline CDR1 reads MGHRA; CDR2 reads YSYEKL. The DNA for the CDR3 is TGCGCCAGCAAAGGAGGTGGGGCCAACGTCCTGACTTTC. It is translated as CASKGGGANVLTF.

This clone was detected only once. This chain uses TRBV7-3 with TRBJ2-1; maybe TRBD1 (6 bases). The CDR3 has 12 residues. V was shortened by 3 bases and J by 7 bases, with 7 bases between the two germline ends. From germline, CDR1 is SGHTA and CDR2 FQGTGA. CDR3 in DNA: TGTGCCAGCAGCTTTAGGGGGAATGAGCAGTTCTTC. It yields the protein CASSFRGNEQFF.

This sequence joins TRBV19 and TRBJ1-5; D ambiguous. The V and J ends lost 2 bases and 1 base respectively, with 21 bases between them. The CDR3 consists of 19 residues. Per the germline V gene, CDR1 is LNHDA and CDR2 is SQIVND (reference sequence). This chain's CDR3 is CASSISPWYRGGSNQPQHF. CDR3 nucleotides: TGTGCCAGTAGTATAAGCCCGTGGTACCGGGGTGGCAGCAATCAGCCCCAGCATTTT.

In DNA form, the CDR3 reads TGTGCCAGCAGCAGACCCGGGACAGGGCGGGTGGAGCAGTACTTC. This encodes CASSRPGTGRVEQYF. The gene calls are TRBV9 and TRBJ2-7; 9 bases are shared with TRBD1. The V segment lost 4 bases and the J segment 7 bases; nucleotides outside the gene matches: 12. The CDR3 contains 15 residues. Germline V CDR1 and CDR2: SGDLS, YYNGEE.

The chain employs TRBV7-9 and TRBJ1-1; 7 bases map to TRBD1. V lost 5 bases and J lost 1; bases outside the gene matches: 7. Germline lookup yields CDR1 SEHNR and CDR2 FQNEAQ (reference sequence). CDR3 length: 15 amino acids. The CDR3 here is CASSAQGQPNTEAFF. The CDR3 nucleotides read TGTGCCAGCAGCGCACAGGGACAGCCGAACACTGAAGCTTTCTTT.

V gene TRBV19 combines with J gene TRBJ2-1; the match to TRBD2 covers 10 bases. V shed 7 bases, J shed 4 bases, and the junction held 22 bases outside the gene matches. Germline V gene data show CDR1 as LNHDA and CDR2 as SQIVND (reference sequence). The CDR3 sequence is 20 residues long. The CDR3 DNA sequence: TGTGCCAGTACCTCAATGTCCCCTCCTAGCGGGAGACTTTCATACAATGAGCAGTTCTTC. As protein: CASTSMSPPSGRLSYNEQFF.

This clone was found a few times. This chain connects TRBV19 to TRBJ2-2, with D perhaps matching TRBD1 (6 bases). The ends were cut back, 5 bases at V and 2 bases at J, with 15 bases in the middle. The V gene's germline CDR1 is LNHDA and CDR2 SQIVND (reference sequence). The CDR3 covers 16 residues. CDR3 sequence: CASSHRGTRNTGELFF. The CDR3 DNA reads as TGTGCCAGTAGTCACAGAGGGACAAGAAACACCGGGGAGCTGTTTTTT.

The chain combines TRBV24-1 with TRBJ2-1, with 8 bases aligning to TRBD2. Germline loops: CDR1 KGHDR, CDR2 SFDVKD. The length of the CDR3 is 14 residues. Trimming removed 5 bases from V and 6 bases from J; junction bases left unmatched: 5. CDR3 DNA: TGTGCCACCAGTGTGTCGAGCGGGAGCAATGAGCAGTTCTTC. Its protein is CATSVSSGSNEQFF.

This clone showed up just a few times. V usage is TRBV5-1 and J usage is TRBJ2-5; TRBD2 aligns across 13 bases. This CDR3 comprises 15 residues. The ends lost 6 bases at V and 5 bases at J; junction bases unmatched: 7. Germline V gene lookup returns CDR1 SGHRS and CDR2 YFSETQ. The chain's CDR3 is CASTWTSGGSETQYF. CDR3 in DNA: TGCGCCAGCACGTGGACTAGCGGGGGAAGCGAGACCCAGTACTTC.

The chain couples TRBV28 to TRBJ1-5; perhaps TRBD1 as D (6 bases). The CDR3 spans 14 residues. Germline CDR1 is MDHEN and CDR2 is SYDVKM. The ends were cut back, 6 bases at V and 5 bases at J, with 14 bases in the middle. This chain's CDR3 is CASSWGQEYQPQHF. The CDR3 coding sequence is TGTGCCAGCAGCTGGGGGCAGGAGTATCAGCCCCAGCATTTT.

The chain employs TRBV5-6 and TRBJ2-7; TRBD1 aligns across 9 bases. V lost 4 bases, J lost 1 base, and 3 bases stayed unmatched. CDR3 size: 14 residues. Germline values: CDR1 SGHDT, CDR2 YYEEEE. The CDR3 DNA reads TGTGCCAGCAGCCCCGGGACAGGGTCCTACGAGCAGTACTTC. Protein sequence: CASSPGTGSYEQYF.

The chain couples TRBV28 to TRBJ1-2, with 9 bases aligning to TRBD1. This CDR3 comprises 15 residues. V shed 7 bases and J 4 bases; nucleotides not matched to a gene: 10. Germline V gene sequence: CDR1 MDHEN, CDR2 SYDVKM. This CDR3 is CASTDRDRALYGYTF. CDR3 in DNA: TGTGCCAGCACAGACCGGGACAGGGCCCTCTATGGCTACACCTTC.

J is TRBJ1-1 and V is TRBV11-3; TRBD1 matches at 9 bases. V lost 6 bases, J lost 5 bases, and 7 bases stayed unmatched. The CDR3 is made up of 14 amino acids. Per germline, CDR1 SGHNT and CDR2 YENEEA. The CDR3: CASRRTGGETEAFF. The CDR3 DNA reads as TGTGCCAGCAGGCGAACAGGGGGCGAGACTGAAGCTTTCTTT.

The chain couples TRBV9 to TRBJ1-1; maybe TRBD1 (5 bases). There are 14 residues in the CDR3. The V gene's germline CDR1 is SGDLS and CDR2 YYNGEE. With 0 bases removed from V and 5 bases from J, the gap between germline ends came to 11 bases. The CDR3 protein is CASSVGQGRTEAFF. Here the CDR3 DNA reads TGTGCCAGCAGCGTAGGGCAGGGTCGTACTGAAGCTTTCTTT.

CDR3 loop: CASSKEVGLEGEQFF. DNA of the CDR3: TGTGCCAGCAGCAAAGAAGTAGGACTAGAGGGTGAGCAGTTCTTC. This chain connects TRBV21-1 to TRBJ2-1; TRBD2 reflects the table's D call only, with no check against the DNA. TRBV21-1 is described as a pseudogene. This CDR3 is 15 amino acids long.

The sample holds one count of this clone. The genes are TRBV10-1 and TRBJ2-5; 7 positions agree with TRBD2. The CDR3 consists of 14 residues. The junction had 7 bases not matched to a gene; V was cut back by 6 bases and J by 3 bases. In germline, CDR1 is WNHNN, CDR2 SYGVQD (reference sequence). The CDR3 reads CASSSGLPEETQYF. In DNA form, the CDR3 reads TGCGCCAGCAGCTCGGGACTACCCGAAGAGACCCAGTACTTC.

The V gene is TRBV7-2, the J gene TRBJ1-5, with 8 bases identical to TRBD1. Per germline, CDR1 SGHTA and CDR2 FQGNSA. The CDR3 totals 15 residues. The trim removed 5 bases at V and 3 bases at J, leaving 6 bases unmatched. CDR3 residues: CASSPRTGNNQPQHF. DNA of the CDR3: TGTGCCAGCAGCCCCCGGACAGGGAACAATCAGCCCCAGCATTTT.

This chain uses TRBV27 with TRBJ2-3; 12 bases map to TRBD2. Germline V CDR1 and CDR2: MNHEY, SMNVEV (reference sequence). This CDR3 has 17 residues. Trimming removed 5 bases from V and 2 bases from J; junction bases left unmatched: 8. CDR3: CASSPRGLAGYTDTQYF. The CDR3 DNA reads TGTGCCAGCAGTCCCCGTGGACTAGCGGGATACACAGATACGCAGTATTTT.

This chain links TRBV5-5 with TRBJ2-3; 7 bases align to TRBD1. Germline V CDR1 and CDR2: SGHKS, YYEKEE (reference sequence). After removal of 4 bases from V and 5 bases from J, the junction contained 4 bases not matched to a gene. This CDR3 contains 13 residues. The CDR3 DNA is TGTGCCAGCAGCCCCGGGACAGAAGATACGCAGTATTTT. As protein: CASSPGTEDTQYF. The variable domain in full, with the rest retrieved from reference TRBV5-5 and TRBJ2-3, is DAGVTQSPTHLIKTRGQQVTLRCSPISGHKSVSWYQQVLGQGPQFIFQYYEKEERGRGNFPDRFSARQFPNYSSELNVNALLLGDSALYLCASSPGTEDTQYFGPGTRLTVL.

The V call is TRBV6-6, the J call TRBJ1-1; D possibly corresponds to TRBD1 (5 bases). Trimming removed 2 bases from V and 10 bases from J, with 14 bases in between. Germline V lookup: CDR1 MNHNY, CDR2 SVGAGI (reference sequence). The CDR3 loop spans 13 amino acids. The CDR3 loop is CASSYIPPQGAFF. CDR3 nucleotide sequence: TGTGCCAGCAGTTACATCCCACCCCAGGGAGCTTTCTTT.

This sequence joins TRBV29-1 and TRBJ2-7; possible D gene TRBD2, 6 bases. Germline V gene sequence: CDR1 SQVTM, CDR2 ANQGSEA. The CDR3 consists of 13 residues. V shed 6 bases and J shed 0 bases, with 12 bases lying between them. The CDR3 sequence: CSVVARGSYEQYF. Written as DNA, the CDR3 is TGCAGCGTGGTCGCGCGGGGCTCCTACGAGCAGTACTTC.

This clone was seen more than once but under ten times. The V gene is TRBV7-3, the J gene TRBJ1-1; no clear D gene. There are 15 residues in the CDR3. The germline CDR1 and CDR2 sequences are SGHTA and FQGTGA. Trimming pared 1 base from V and 5 bases from J, leaving 14 bases between. This CDR3 is CASSLNPTGRTEAFF. The CDR3 DNA reads TGTGCCAGCAGCTTAAACCCCACTGGGAGGACTGAAGCTTTCTTT.

The J gene is TRBJ2-4, the V gene TRBV6-5; maybe TRBD1 (8 bases). Germline loops: CDR1 MNHEY, CDR2 SVGAGI. V was pared by 2 bases and J by 7 bases, with 18 bases between. The CDR3 covers 16 residues. The CDR3 DNA is TGTGCCAGCAGTTACCGGTCACAGGGGGGGAGGAACATTCAGTACTTC. This encodes CASSYRSQGGRNIQYF.

This chain joins TRBV9 and TRBJ2-7, with 8 bases fitting TRBD1. Germline V gene data show CDR1 as SGDLS and CDR2 as YYNGEE. This CDR3 is 14 amino acids long. V lost 0 bases to trimming and J lost 6 bases; unmatched junction nucleotides: 5. CDR3 sequence (DNA): TGTGCCAGCAGCGTAGGACAGGGGTCGGTCGAGCAGTACTTC. Its protein is CASSVGQGSVEQYF.

This clone appeared once. The CDR3 bases are TGTGCCAGCAGTGCCGGGACTACTAGCTTCTACGAGCAGTACTTC. Protein: CASSAGTTSFYEQYF. V gene TRBV7-2 combines with J gene TRBJ2-7; 7 bases map to TRBD2. CDR3 length: 15 residues. The V gene end was trimmed by 6 bases and the J gene end by 3 bases; junction bases not matched to a gene: 11. Germline V gene data show CDR1 as SGHTA and CDR2 as FQGNSA.

This chain uses TRBV7-9 with TRBJ1-6; 9 nucleotides align to TRBD1. The CDR3 extends over 15 amino acids. Germline-derived CDR1 and CDR2 are SEHNR and FQNEAQ (reference sequence). The V and J ends lost 4 bases and 10 bases, in that order; junction bases with no gene match: 8. The CDR3 here is CASSYTGGSVSPLHF. CDR3 sequence (DNA): TGTGCCAGCAGCTATACAGGGGGCTCCGTCTCACCCCTCCACTTT.

The chain links TRBV28 to TRBJ1-2; D gene uncertain. Germline CDR1 reads MDHEN; CDR2 reads SYDVKM. Trimming stripped 5 bases from V and 7 bases from J, with 8 bases between. The CDR3 is 11 amino acids. The CDR3 sequence: CASSEAAGYTF. The CDR3 DNA sequence: TGTGCCAGCAGTGAGGCGGCTGGCTACACCTTC.

The chain links TRBV6-6 to TRBJ1-6; D is perhaps TRBD1 (6 bases). Germline V CDR1 and CDR2: MNHNY, SVGAGI (reference sequence). V was pared by 8 bases and J by 8 bases, with 16 bases between. The CDR3 covers 14 residues. The CDR3 DNA sequence: TGTGCCAGCGGATACAGGGATGGGGATTCACCCCTCCACTTT. Its translation is CASGYRDGDSPLHF.